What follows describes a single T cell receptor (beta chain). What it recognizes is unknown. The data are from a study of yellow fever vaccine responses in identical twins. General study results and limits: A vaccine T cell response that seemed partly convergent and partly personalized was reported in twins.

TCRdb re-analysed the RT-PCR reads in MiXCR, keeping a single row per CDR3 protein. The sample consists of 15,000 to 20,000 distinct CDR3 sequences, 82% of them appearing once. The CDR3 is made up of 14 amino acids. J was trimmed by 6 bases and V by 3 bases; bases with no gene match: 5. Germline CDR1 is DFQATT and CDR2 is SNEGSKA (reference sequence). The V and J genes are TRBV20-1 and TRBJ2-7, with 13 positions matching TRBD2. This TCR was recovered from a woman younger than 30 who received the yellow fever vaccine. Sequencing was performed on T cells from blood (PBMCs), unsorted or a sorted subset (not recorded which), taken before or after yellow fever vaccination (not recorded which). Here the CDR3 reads CSARGLAGQGEQYF. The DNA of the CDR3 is TGCAGTGCTAGGGGACTAGCGGGACAGGGCGAGCAGTACTTC.